This TCR beta chain was captured in a study of blood T cell repertoires in COVID-19. Original processing methods: The authors estimated nucleated cell counts from reference gene primer amplification. Assay used: immunoSEQ multiplex PCR; TCRdb lists only in-frame clones, some missing. V and J calls and clone size are as listed in that table; D and trimming were resolved from the DNA. The sample has 61,000 or so clones, 70% to 90% seen once; the top ten hold about a fifth. V shed 4 bases, J shed 7 bases, and the junction held 13 bases outside the gene matches. CDR1 is MNHNS, CDR2 SASEGT, per germline. This CDR3 region has 16 residues. This clone was detected once.

The sample was peripheral blood. This receptor was taken from a woman older than 75 with active COVID-19. This chain links TRBV6-1 with TRBJ2-5; 9 nucleotides agree with TRBD2. This CDR3 is CASSGPIAGVRWTQYF. Written as DNA, the CDR3 is TGTGCCAGCAGTGGACCGATAGCGGGGGTCCGGTGGACCCAGTACTTC.